This paragraph reports one T cell receptor (beta chain). No antigen is known for it. Germline CDR1 reads DFQATT; CDR2 reads SNEGSKA (reference sequence). V shed 3 bases and J shed 3 bases, with 11 bases lying between them. The CDR3 has 13 amino acids. The sample comes from a study of naive and memory T cell subsets. Study-wide results and caveats: RNA-based TCR counts may shift with T cell activation and differentiation. In CD4 and CD8 cells, diversity dropped from naive through EMRA. A few larger clonotypes appeared in naive repertoires, especially CD8, possibly memory cells re-expressing CD45RA.

Both TRBC1 and TRBC2 were covered by a beta constant-region primer of two equimolar oligonucleotides. Ligated cDNA was amplified by four rounds of PCR with nested alpha and beta constant-region primers and SP2. TCRdb reprocessed the UMI-ligation and nested PCR reads via MiXCR and lists one record per CDR3 protein. This sample carries around 100,000 distinct CDR3 sequences, approximately 14% of them seen once, and the ten largest clones take around 2.7%. Sequential positive selection took CD4 T cells first, then CD8 T cells. Cells stained for CD3, CD4, CD8, CD45RA and CD27 were sorted into four subsets.

The rearrangement joins TRBV20-1 to TRBJ1-1; no clear D. The clonotype was recovered from a human donor in good health. The sequenced material came from naive CD8+ T cells from blood. In nucleotides, the CDR3 is TGCAGTGCTAGGTCCTCGGGATACACTGAAGCTTTCTTT. As protein: CSARSSGYTEAFF.